This paragraph covers one T cell receptor beta chain sequence. Its antigen is undetermined. The CDR3 is made up of 16 amino acids. Germline values: CDR1 MNHEY, CDR2 SMNVEV (reference sequence). This specimen comes from a study of cytomegalovirus exposure and HLA in healthy donors. The PCR contained 60 Vbeta and 13 Jbeta primers. Repertoires were generated with immunoSEQ multiplex PCR, while TCRdb's copy carries only in-frame clones and drops some. The sample gives some 180,000 clones, approximately 84% of which show up once; 2.9% is in the top ten. Study observations and caveats: Accurate prediction of HLA-A and HLA-B alleles (for most subjects) was reportedly achieved from TCR beta sequences.

This TCR came from a female donor in good health and CMV-seronegative. V is TRBV27 and J is TRBJ2-5, with D tentatively TRBD1 (6 bases). The end of the DNA aligns better with TRBJ2-7, so the J call may be wrong. The sequenced sample consisted of PBMCs. The CDR3 DNA follows: TGTGCCAGCAGTTCAACCCGGGACACCGTCGTCCACGAGCAGTACTTC. Its translation: CASSSTRDTVVHEQYF.